The T cell receptor beta chain described here comes from a study of T-cell memory formation after mild COVID-19. One entry per CDR3 protein, called by TCRdb with MiXCR from the 5' RACE reads. Here the sample spans about 430,000 distinct CDR3 sequences, 20% to 30% being singletons. CDR1 MNHEY and CDR2 SVGEGT come from the germline V gene. V was cut by 10 bases and J by 0 bases, with 7 bases left in between. CDR3 size: 13 residues. Material: PBMCs or a T cell subset sorted from them (not recorded which). This chain links TRBV6-2 or TRBV6-3 with TRBJ2-6, with D tentatively TRBD2 (5 bases). This TCR was recovered from an adult woman who had mild COVID-19 (a few samples of this study predate the infection). Cell type and time point are not known. The CDR3 here is CAIGNSGANVLTF. Written as DNA, the CDR3 is TGTGCCATCGGGAACTCTGGGGCCAACGTCCTGACTTTC.